One sample yielded the 2 T cell receptor beta chains listed below, sequenced in a study of blood T cell repertoires in COVID-19. Profiling relied on immunoSEQ multiplex PCR, and the TCRdb table lists in-frame clones only, not all of them. The sample lists around 400,000 clones, more than 75% occurring once. Sample: peripheral blood. The receptors come from a woman aged 60-75 years with COVID-19, enrolled during active disease.

The chain links TRBV19 to TRBJ1-1; 9 bases map to TRBD1. The CDR3 covers 14 residues. CDR1 and CDR2 from the germline V gene are LNHDA and SQIVND (reference sequence). The trim removed 7 bases at V and 3 bases at J, leaving 6 bases unmatched. The CDR3 DNA reads as TGTGCCAGTACCAGACAGGGGGTGGACACTGAAGCTTTCTTT. Amino acids: CASTRQGVDTEAFF.

The CDR3 loop reads CASNRRGGGELFF. CDR3 nucleotides: TGTGCCAGCAACAGGCGGGGAGGCGGGGAGCTGTTTTTT. V and J are TRBV2 and TRBJ2-2; TRBD2 is a possible D gene (6 bases). The CDR3 length is 13 residues. The germline V gene encodes CDR1 SNHLY and CDR2 FYNNEI. The V gene lost 7 bases and the J gene lost 7 bases, with 13 bases spanning the gap.